The T cell receptor beta chain under discussion was sequenced for a study of blood T cell repertoires in COVID-19. Study context: There were acute and convalescent COVID-19 samples, and they came from the United States, Italy and Spain. T cells, B-cell-depleted T cells, or PBMCs supplied cDNA or gDNA.

V gave up 1 base and J gave up 0 bases, with 11 bases separating them. The length of the CDR3 is 16 residues. The V gene's germline CDR1 is MGHDK and CDR2 SYGVNS. Original processing methods: Reference gene primer amplification in the assay estimated nucleated cell counts. Measured with immunoSEQ multiplex PCR; TCRdb has only the in-frame clones, and not every one. V, J and clone size were drawn from that table, and D and trimming were deduced from the DNA. The sample comprises hundreds of thousands of clones, around 90% of which are singletons, and roughly 3% rests with the top ten. The source is a man aged 60 to 69 with acute or convalescent COVID-19. The J gene is TRBJ2-3, the V gene TRBV25-1, with D possibly being TRBD2 (5 bases). Sample: peripheral blood. CDR3 loop: CASSELVLASTDTQYF. CDR3 bases: TGTGCCAGCAGTGAATTAGTGCTAGCTAGCACAGATACGCAGTATTTT.